The 6 T cell receptor beta chains listed next were all sequenced from one sample in a study of cytomegalovirus exposure and HLA in healthy donors (dated by TCRdb to 2016 to 2017). Libraries came from the immunoSEQ multiplex PCR assay. The multiplex PCR relied on a mix of 60 forward primers for TCR Vbeta segments and 13 reverse primers for TCR Jbeta segments. The clones in this table, taken by TCRdb from immuneACCESS, are in-frame only. Not every clone is retained; where verified, under half of the shortfall comes from an unresolved V gene, and the cause of the rest is unknown. The sample's clone listing holds more than 200,000 clones. About 1% of the sample comes from the top ten. The sequenced sample was PBMCs. The receptors originated from a woman in her 30s in good health and CMV-seropositive.

The chain has TRBV7-2 and TRBJ2-7; 7 nucleotides line up with TRBD2. Germline-derived CDR1 and CDR2 are SGHTA and FQGNSA. Losses at the gene ends were 5 bases for V and 3 bases for J; bases not matched to a gene: 19. The CDR3 is 18 amino acids. The chain's CDR3 is CASSAPTESAGDFYEQYF. The CDR3 DNA follows: TGTGCCAGCAGCGCACCGACCGAGAGTGCGGGAGACTTCTACGAGCAGTACTTC. Full variable domain (remainder filled in from reference TRBV7-2 and TRBJ2-7): GAGVSQSPSNKVTEKGKDVELRCDPISGHTALYWYRQSLGQGLEFLIYFQGNSAPDKSGLPSDRFSAERTGGSVSTLTIQRTQQEDSAVYLCASSAPTESAGDFYEQYFGPGTRLTVT.

V is TRBV12-5 and J is TRBJ1-5; TRBD1 is a possible D gene (5 bases). The germline V and J ends were trimmed by 4 bases and 2 bases, with 18 bases remaining between them. CDR3 length: 17 amino acids. Looked up from germline, CDR1 is LGHNT and CDR2 is FRNRAP. The CDR3: CASGSLPWGRRNQPQHF. The CDR3 DNA is TGTGCTAGTGGTTCCCTGCCTTGGGGCCGTCGCAATCAGCCCCAGCATTTT.

The CDR3 bases are TGCGCCAGCAGCCAAGGCCAGGGTGTTGCCTACGAGCAGTACTTC. Amino acids: CASSQGQGVAYEQYF. The chain uses TRBV4-1 and TRBJ2-5, with D perhaps matching TRBD1 (5 bases). The J call may be in error: the DNA end matches TRBJ2-7 better. Germline CDR1 reads MGHRA; CDR2 reads YSYEKL. The CDR3 covers 15 residues.

V usage is TRBV6-5 and J usage is TRBJ1-5; 8 bases map to TRBD1. Germline lookup yields CDR1 MNHEY and CDR2 SVGAGI. The CDR3 is 14 amino acids. V lost 5 bases to trimming and J lost 2 bases; unmatched junction nucleotides: 2. The CDR3 sequence: CASSQGAGNQPQHF. CDR3 bases: TGTGCCAGCAGTCAGGGGGCGGGCAATCAGCCCCAGCATTTT.

The chain combines TRBV6-5 with TRBJ1-1; D may be TRBD1 (5 bases). Germline CDR1 and CDR2: MNHEY and SVGAGI. V lost 4 bases to trimming and J lost 4 bases, with 16 bases between them. The CDR3 has 15 amino acids. The CDR3 here is CASSWGGPRGTEAFF. CDR3 nucleotides: TGTGCCAGCAGTTGGGGGGGACCGCGCGGCACTGAAGCTTTCTTT.

The rearrangement links TRBV7-6 to TRBJ1-2; D may be TRBD1 (6 bases). There are 13 residues in the CDR3. Germline loops: CDR1 SGHVS, CDR2 FNYEAQ. The V and J ends lost 3 bases and 5 bases respectively, with 10 bases between them. The CDR3 sequence is CASSLGTSYGYTF. As DNA, the CDR3 is TGTGCCAGCAGCTTGGGGACAAGTTATGGCTACACCTTC.